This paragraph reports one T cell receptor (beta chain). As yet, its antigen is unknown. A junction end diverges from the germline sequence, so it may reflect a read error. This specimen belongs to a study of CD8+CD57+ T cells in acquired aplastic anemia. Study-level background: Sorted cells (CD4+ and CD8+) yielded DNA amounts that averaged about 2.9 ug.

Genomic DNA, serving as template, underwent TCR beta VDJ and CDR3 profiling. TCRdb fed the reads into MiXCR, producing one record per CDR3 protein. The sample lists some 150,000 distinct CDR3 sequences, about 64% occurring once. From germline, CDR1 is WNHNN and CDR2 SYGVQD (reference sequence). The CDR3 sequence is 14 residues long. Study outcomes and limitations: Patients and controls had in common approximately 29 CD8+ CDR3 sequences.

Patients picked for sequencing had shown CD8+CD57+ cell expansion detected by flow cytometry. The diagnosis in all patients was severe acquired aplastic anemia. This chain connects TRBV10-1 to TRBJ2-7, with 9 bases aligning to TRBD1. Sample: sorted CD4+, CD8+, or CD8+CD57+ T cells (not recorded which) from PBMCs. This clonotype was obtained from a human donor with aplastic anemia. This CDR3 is CAIGLGQGAYEQYF. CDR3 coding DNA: TGTGCCATCGGCTTGGGACAGGGAGCCTACGAGCAGTACTTC.